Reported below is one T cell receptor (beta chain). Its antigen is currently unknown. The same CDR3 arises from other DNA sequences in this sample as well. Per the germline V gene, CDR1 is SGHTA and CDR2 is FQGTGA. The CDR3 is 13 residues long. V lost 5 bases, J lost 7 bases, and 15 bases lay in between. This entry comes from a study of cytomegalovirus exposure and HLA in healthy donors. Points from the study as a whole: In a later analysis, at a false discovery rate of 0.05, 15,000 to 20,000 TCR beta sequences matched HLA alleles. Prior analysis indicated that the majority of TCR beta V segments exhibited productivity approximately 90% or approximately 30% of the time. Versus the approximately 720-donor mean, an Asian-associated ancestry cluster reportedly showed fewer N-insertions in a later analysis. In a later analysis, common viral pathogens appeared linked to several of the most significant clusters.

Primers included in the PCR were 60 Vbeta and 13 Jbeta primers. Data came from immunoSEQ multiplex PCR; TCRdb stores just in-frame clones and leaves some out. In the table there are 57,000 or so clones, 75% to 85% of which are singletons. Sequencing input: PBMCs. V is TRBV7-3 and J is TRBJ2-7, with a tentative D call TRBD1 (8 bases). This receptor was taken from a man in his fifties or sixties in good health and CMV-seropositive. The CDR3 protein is CASSPGQGGEQYF. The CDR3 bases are TGTGCCAGCAGCCCCGGACAGGGAGGGGAGCAGTACTTC.